The 30 T cell receptor beta chains below all came from one sample that was sequenced in a study of blood T cell repertoires in COVID-19. Assay: immunoSEQ multiplex PCR; the TCRdb copy retains only in-frame clones and omits some. This sample has over 150,000 clones, with around 86% found just once. Sequencing input: peripheral blood. The receptors stem from a man between 60 and 75 years old with COVID-19, enrolled during active disease.

Of note for this clone: Additional DNA sequences in this sample encode the identical CDR3. The chain joins TRBV7-2 to TRBJ1-1; 7 bases align to TRBD1. V lost 3 bases and J lost 2; bases outside the gene matches: 3. Germline lookup yields CDR1 SGHTA and CDR2 FQGNSA. The CDR3 loop spans 14 amino acids. CDR3 amino acids: CASSFGQVNTEAFF. DNA of the CDR3: TGTGCCAGCAGCTTCGGACAGGTCAACACTGAAGCTTTCTTT. The full variable domain, completed using reference TRBV7-2 and TRBJ1-1, is GAGVSQSPSNKVTEKGKDVELRCDPISGHTALYWYRQSLGQGLEFLIYFQGNSAPDKSGLPSDRFSAERTGGSVSTLTIQRTQQEDSAVYLCASSFGQVNTEAFFGQGTRLTVV.

Regarding this clone: Other DNA sequences in the sample encode the same CDR3. The gene calls are TRBV11-3 and TRBJ1-1; TRBD1 is a possible D gene (6 bases). V lost 4 bases and J lost 1, with 7 bases in between. CDR1 and CDR2 (germline): SGHNT, YENEEA. The CDR3 length is 13 residues. CDR3 in DNA: TGTGCCAGCAGCTCGACAGGGAACACTGAAGCTTTCTTT. As protein: CASSSTGNTEAFF.

The rearrangement links TRBV19 to TRBJ1-6, with D uncertain. In germline, CDR1 is LNHDA, CDR2 SQIVND (reference sequence). This CDR3 has 14 amino acids. The germline V and J ends were trimmed by 4 bases and 10 bases, with 14 bases remaining between them. CDR3 sequence reads: CASSTGRGTSPLHF. For the CDR3, the DNA is TGTGCCAGTAGTACCGGACGGGGTACCTCACCCCTCCACTTT.

This chain joins TRBV10-2 and TRBJ2-3, with TRBD2 as a possible D gene (7 bases). Trimming removed 0 bases from V and 4 bases from J, with 11 bases in between. The germline V gene encodes CDR1 WSHSY and CDR2 SAAADI. The length of the CDR3 is 15 residues. The CDR3 loop reads CASSESGGPADTQYF. The CDR3 DNA is TGCGCCAGCAGTGAGTCGGGGGGGCCAGCAGATACGCAGTATTTT.

This clone was counted a single time. This chain joins TRBV15 and TRBJ1-1, with D possibly matching TRBD1 (5 bases). Germline V lookup: CDR1 LNHNV, CDR2 YYDKDF (reference sequence). This CDR3 spans 17 amino acids. V dropped 0 bases and J dropped 1 base, with 15 bases sitting between them. CDR3 bases: TGTGCCACCAGCAGAGAAGACGGGGGAGGCTGGAACACTGAAGCTTTCTTT. Translation: CATSREDGGGWNTEAFF.

The chain joins TRBV10-2 to TRBJ1-4; D not certain. V lost 9 bases to trimming and J lost 10 bases, with 15 bases between them. This CDR3 is built from 12 residues. CDR1 and CDR2 (germline): WSHSY, SAAADI. CDR3 loop: CASLQSGGKLFF. The CDR3 bases are TGCGCCAGTCTCCAGAGTGGCGGAAAACTGTTTTTT.

This clone was seen just once. V usage is TRBV28 and J usage is TRBJ1-2; no definite D call. The CDR3 runs 13 residues. Germline V gene lookup returns CDR1 MDHEN and CDR2 SYDVKM. Trimming cost V 6 bases and J 8 bases, with 16 bases left between them. In DNA form, the CDR3 reads TGTGCCAGCAGGCGATATACAGCGGAGGGCTACACCTTC. Translating it yields CASRRYTAEGYTF.

The genes are TRBV19 and TRBJ1-2; TRBD1 might be the D (5 bases). In germline, CDR1 is LNHDA, CDR2 SQIVND (reference sequence). Trimming pared 3 bases from V and 4 bases from J, leaving 15 bases between. The CDR3 runs to 15 residues. In DNA form, the CDR3 reads TGTGCCAGTAGTATGGAACAGGCCTCCCTCTATGGCTACACCTTC. This sequence encodes CASSMEQASLYGYTF.

V usage is TRBV18 and J usage is TRBJ1-1, with D unclear. CDR3 length: 17 residues. Germline assignment: CDR1 KGHSH and CDR2 LQKENI. Trimming shortened V by 2 bases and J by 6 bases, and 22 bases separated the two germline ends. The CDR3, as DNA: TGTGCCAGCTCACCATTAAGAACGAGAACGGGGTTCGCTGAAGCTTTCTTT. It specifies CASSPLRTRTGFAEAFF.

This rearrangement joins TRBV7-2 to TRBJ1-6; D unclear. Germline V gene sequence: CDR1 SGHTA, CDR2 FQGNSA. V dropped 5 bases and J dropped 6 bases, with 14 bases sitting between them. This CDR3 is built from 15 residues. CDR3 residues: CASSRPGMGNSPLHF. DNA for the CDR3: TGTGCCAGCAGCCGGCCCGGGATGGGTAATTCACCCCTCCACTTT.

The chain couples TRBV6-6 to TRBJ2-2; D possibly corresponds to TRBD1 (6 bases). CDR3 length equals 15 residues. Germline CDR1 MNHNY, CDR2 SVGAGI (reference sequence). The V end lost 6 bases, the J end lost 1 base, and 12 bases lay between the germline ends. The CDR3 coding sequence is TGTGCCAGCAGCCCCGGGACAAGGAACACCGGGGAGCTGTTTTTT. Its protein is CASSPGTRNTGELFF.

This clone was found once. The rearrangement joins TRBV24-1 to TRBJ2-7; tentative D call: TRBD1 (6 bases). Germline V lookup: CDR1 KGHDR, CDR2 SFDVKD. The CDR3 contains 12 residues. Trimming pared 8 bases from V and 7 bases from J, leaving 14 bases between. The CDR3: CATMGTLKEQYF. The CDR3 DNA sequence: TGTGCCACCATGGGGACATTGAAGGAGCAGTACTTC.

The chain carries TRBV20-1 and TRBJ1-4; D not certain. V lost 6 bases to trimming and J lost 5 bases, with 7 bases between them. This CDR3 is 11 amino acids long. Germline loops: CDR1 DFQATT, CDR2 SNEGSKA (reference sequence). This CDR3 is CSAIVNEKLFF. For the CDR3, the DNA is TGCAGTGCCATAGTGAATGAAAAACTGTTTTTT.

The chain combines TRBV7-2 with TRBJ1-2, with no clear D. The germline V gene has CDR1 SGHTA and CDR2 FQGNSA. V was pared by 5 bases and J by 4 bases, with 11 bases between. The CDR3 loop spans 13 amino acids. The CDR3: CASSVRNTYGYTF. The CDR3 DNA follows: TGTGCCAGCAGCGTCAGGAATACCTATGGCTACACCTTC.

V usage is TRBV2 and J usage is TRBJ1-1, with D perhaps TRBD1 (5 bases). The germline V and J ends were trimmed by 7 bases and 3 bases, with 18 bases remaining between them. Germline V lookup: CDR1 SNHLY, CDR2 FYNNEI. The CDR3 loop spans 15 amino acids. CDR3 bases: TGTGCCAGCAAGTCTCCGACAGCTGGGTACACTGAAGCTTTCTTT. It yields the protein CASKSPTAGYTEAFF.

The CDR3 reads CASSIQRLAGGRTGELFF. CDR3 coding DNA: TGTGCCAGCAGCATTCAACGACTAGCGGGGGGCCGGACCGGGGAGCTGTTTTTT. V usage is TRBV7-2 and J usage is TRBJ2-2, with 13 bases identical to TRBD2. The CDR3 sequence is 18 residues long. Germline assignment: CDR1 SGHTA and CDR2 FQGNSA. Trimming at V came to 5 bases and at J to 5 bases, leaving 11 bases not matched to a gene.

V and J are TRBV7-3 and TRBJ2-2; TRBD1 agrees at 7 bases. V trimming: 5 bases; J trimming: 0 bases; junction bases outside the gene matches: 6. The CDR3 sequence is 16 residues long. Germline V lookup: CDR1 SGHTA, CDR2 FQGTGA. CDR3 sequence: CASSRDRGSNTGELFF. CDR3 nucleotide sequence: TGTGCCAGCAGCCGGGACAGAGGCTCGAACACCGGGGAGCTGTTTTTT.

The chain links TRBV5-1 to TRBJ2-3, with 8 bases identical to TRBD2. The CDR3 has 16 residues. The germline V gene encodes CDR1 SGHRS and CDR2 YFSETQ. The J segment lost 4 bases and the V segment lost 1 base, leaving 8 bases of the junction unmatched. The CDR3: CASSLWGPTSADTQYF. The CDR3 DNA is TGCGCCAGCAGCTTGTGGGGCCCGACTAGCGCAGATACGCAGTATTTT. The variable domain in full, with the rest retrieved from reference TRBV5-1 and TRBJ2-3, is KAGVTQTPRYLIKTRGQQVTLSCSPISGHRSVSWYQQTPGQGLQFLFEYFSETQRNKGNFPGRFSGRQFSNSRSEMNVSTLELGDSALYLCASSLWGPTSADTQYFGPGTRLTVL.

This rearrangement joins TRBV29-1 to TRBJ1-2; 7 bases line up with TRBD1. The ends lost 0 bases at V and 0 bases at J; junction bases unmatched: 7. CDR1 and CDR2 from the germline V gene are SQVTM and ANQGSEA. This CDR3 is 16 amino acids long. DNA of the CDR3: TGCAGCGTTGAAGATAGAGGCAGGGGGACTAACTATGGCTACACCTTC. Protein product: CSVEDRGRGTNYGYTF.

The J gene is TRBJ1-1, the V gene TRBV7-2; 8 positions agree with TRBD1. The CDR3 runs 15 residues. Losses at the gene ends were 2 bases for V and 5 bases for J; bases not matched to a gene: 7. Germline V gives CDR1 SGHTA, CDR2 FQGNSA. The CDR3 sequence: CASSLLTGVGTEAFF. CDR3 DNA sequence: TGTGCCAGCAGCTTATTGACAGGGGTGGGTACTGAAGCTTTCTTT.

V usage is TRBV5-1 and J usage is TRBJ1-2, with D perhaps matching TRBD1 (5 bases). The CDR3 spans 14 residues. Trimming took off 5 bases at V and 8 bases at J, with 19 bases between the two ends. CDR1 and CDR2 from the germline V gene are SGHRS and YFSETQ. For the CDR3, the DNA is TGCGCCAGCAGTACGGGCGGGGGGACGGGCGGCTACACCTTC. Its translation: CASSTGGGTGGYTF.

This clone occurred a few times. This chain joins TRBV29-1 and TRBJ2-5, with D possibly being TRBD2 (6 bases). There are 15 residues in the CDR3. V lost 3 bases and J 5 bases, leaving 19 bases between the germline ends. Germline loops: CDR1 SQVTM, CDR2 ANQGSEA. This chain's CDR3 is CSVDWGGGDPETQYF. CDR3 bases: TGCAGCGTTGACTGGGGCGGAGGGGACCCGGAGACCCAGTACTTC.

The chain is built from TRBV11-3 and TRBJ2-7; D perhaps matches TRBD2 (6 bases). This CDR3 has 13 residues. V was clipped by 2 bases and J by 9 bases, with 14 bases between them. Germline values: CDR1 SGHNT, CDR2 YENEEA. For the CDR3, the DNA is TGTGCCAGCAGCTTAATTTACGGGAGCAGGCAGTACTTC. This translates into CASSLIYGSRQYF.

This clone was detected only once. The junction departs from germline at one end; a sequencing error may be responsible. V usage is TRBV19 and J usage is TRBJ1-1; D is uncertain. This CDR3 contains 19 residues. CDR1 and CDR2 from the germline V gene are LNHDA and SQIVND (reference sequence). The CDR3 DNA is TGTGTCAGTAGTATGGCCCAGTCCGGTTTGCGGGCGCGGGACACTGAAGCTTTCTTT. This encodes CVSSMAQSGLRARDTEAFF.

The chain uses TRBV2 and TRBJ1-5; D perhaps matches TRBD1 (6 bases). The CDR3 consists of 15 residues. V lost 6 bases and J 2 bases, leaving 14 bases between the germline ends. Germline CDR1 SNHLY, CDR2 FYNNEI. CDR3 sequence reads: CASSGGHRRNQPQHF. The CDR3 DNA sequence: TGTGCCAGCAGCGGGGGGCACCGGCGCAATCAGCCCCAGCATTTT.

V usage is TRBV6-6 and J usage is TRBJ1-2, with TRBD1 as a possible D gene (6 bases). Germline CDR1 MNHNY, CDR2 SVGAGI (reference sequence). The CDR3 has 14 residues. V gave up 10 bases and J gave up 0 bases, with 15 bases separating them. As DNA, the CDR3 is TGTGCCACAACCGACAGGACCACTAACTATGGCTACACCTTC. Translated, it gives CATTDRTTNYGYTF.

This chain uses TRBV7-8 with TRBJ1-2; a weak D match, TRBD1 (5 bases). Germline loops: CDR1 SGHVS, CDR2 FQNEAQ. Trimming cost V 0 bases and J 2 bases, with 10 bases left between them. This CDR3 region has 15 residues. The CDR3 bases are TGTGCCAGCAGCTTAGCGCGGGGGGGGAACTATGGCTACACCTTC. Translating it yields CASSLARGGNYGYTF. Looking up the rest from reference TRBV7-8 and TRBJ1-2 gives the full variable domain: GAGVSQSPRYKVAKRGQDVALRCDPISGHVSLFWYQQALGQGPEFLTYFQNEAQLDKSGLPSDRFFAERPEGSVSTLKIQRTQQEDSAVYLCASSLARGGNYGYTFGSGTRLTVV.

This clone occurred once. The V call is TRBV19, the J call TRBJ2-3; maybe TRBD1 (5 bases). CDR3 length: 15 residues. Germline CDR1 and CDR2: LNHDA and SQIVND (reference sequence). With 9 bases removed from V and 2 bases from J, the gap between germline ends came to 18 bases. DNA for the CDR3: TGTGCCAGCTCAGCTTCTGGGGCCAACACAGATACGCAGTATTTT. Amino acid sequence: CASSASGANTDTQYF.

J is TRBJ1-2 and V is TRBV11-2; weak D call: TRBD1 (6 bases). With 6 bases removed from V and 8 bases from J, the gap between germline ends came to 25 bases. The germline gives CDR1 SGHAT, CDR2 FQNNGV. The CDR3 length is 16 residues. In DNA, the CDR3 is TGTGCCAGCAGAGAAGAAAGGGCATACAGGGCGGCCGGCTACACCTTC. Translation gives CASREERAYRAAGYTF.

V gene TRBV6-6 combines with J gene TRBJ1-2, with TRBD1 as a possible D gene (5 bases). CDR1 and CDR2 from the germline V gene are MNHNY and SVGAGI (reference sequence). CDR3 length equals 13 residues. The V gene lost 0 bases and the J gene lost 12 bases, with 14 bases spanning the gap. The CDR3 coding sequence is TGTGCCAGCAGTTACTCAGACAGAACCGGCCACACCTTC. Translation gives CASSYSDRTGHTF.